A selection of T cell receptor beta chains follows, all from one sample in a study of cytomegalovirus exposure and HLA in healthy donors. The protocol was immunoSEQ multiplex PCR, while the TCRdb copy is restricted to in-frame clones and leaves out a portion. The table lists about 120,000 clones, roughly three quarters of them singletons. The sequencing input was PBMCs. These receptors were collected from a man aged 25-40 years in good health and CMV-seropositive. CDR3s include the opening cysteine and the closing phenylalanine or tryptophan. D genes are given only for firm matches. Clone sizes are given selectively: once, few, many, or a class where the clone is expanded.

TRBV28	TRBJ1-4	14	.	.	CASSPTTAGEKLFF	TGTGCCAGCAGTCCCACGACCGCAGGAGAAAAACTGTTTTTT
TRBV2	TRBJ1-6	14	.	TRBD1	CASSRDRENSPLHF	TGTGCCAGCAGCAGGGACAGAGAAAATTCACCCCTCCACTTT
TRBV19	TRBJ2-7	14	.	TRBD1	CASSPGQGAYEQYF	TGTGCCAGTAGTCCGGGACAGGGGGCCTACGAGCAGTACTTC
TRBV30	TRBJ2-3	15	few	TRBD2	CAYSLLAGVTDTQYF	TGTGCCTACTCTTTGCTAGCGGGGGTCACAGATACGCAGTATTTT
TRBV4-1	TRBJ2-5	15	.	TRBD2	CASSLIPGGGETQYF	TGCGCCAGCAGCCTAATCCCCGGGGGGGGAGAGACCCAGTACTTC
TRBV9	TRBJ1-4	13	.	.	CASSDREDEKLFF	TGTGCCAGCAGCGACCGGGAAGATGAAAAACTGTTTTTT
TRBV28	TRBJ2-5	14	.	.	CASSFLRGRETQYF	TGTGCCAGCAGTTTCCTCAGGGGGAGGGAGACCCAGTACTTC
TRBV2	TRBJ2-2	14	.	.	CASRGRTNTGELFF	TGTGCCAGCAGAGGGAGAACGAACACCGGGGAGCTGTTTTTT
TRBV19	TRBJ2-2	16	once	TRBD2	CASSAGGSGVVGELFF	TGTGCCAGTAGTGCCGGGGGTAGCGGGGTCGTCGGGGAGCTGTTTTTT
TRBV5-5	TRBJ2-7	14	.	.	CASSLNWLAYEQYF	TGTGCCAGCAGCTTAAACTGGCTAGCCTACGAGCAGTACTTC
TRBV11-2	TRBJ2-3	12	.	.	CASSLVQVTQYF	TGTGCCAGCAGCTTAGTCCAGGTTACGCAGTATTTT
TRBV9	TRBJ1-3	15	.	.	CASSVRGGSGNTIYF	TGTGCCAGCAGCGTGAGGGGGGGCTCTGGAAACACCATATATTTT
TRBV7-7	TRBJ2-1	16	.	TRBD2	CASSKGTSGGWDEQFF	TGTGCCAGCAGCAAAGGGACTAGCGGGGGGTGGGATGAGCAGTTCTTC
TRBV29-1	TRBJ1-2	13	.	.	CSVETGGNYGYTF	TGCAGCGTGGAGACAGGAGGAAACTATGGCTACACCTTC
TRBV6-5	TRBJ1-3	14	.	TRBD1	CASHRGSSGNTIYF	TGTGCCAGCCACAGGGGTTCGTCTGGAAACACCATATATTTT
TRBV5-4	TRBJ2-1	16	.	TRBD2	CASSLLRGGELNEQFF	TGTGCCAGCAGCTTGCTGCGGGGGGGAGAATTAAATGAGCAGTTCTTC
TRBV11-2	TRBJ1-2	15	.	TRBD1	CASSLGSAGGSGYTF	TGTGCCAGCAGCTTAGGTTCGGCAGGGGGCTCTGGCTACACCTTC
TRBV18	TRBJ2-5	14	.	.	CASSPPTPGEAQYF	TGTGCCAGCTCACCACCCACACCCGGTGAGGCCCAGTACTTC
TRBV6-1	TRBJ2-5	13	.	.	CASSGNNKETQYF	TGTGCCAGCAGCGGGAACAACAAAGAGACCCAGTACTTC
TRBV10-3	TRBJ2-7	14	.	TRBD1	CAIRMDRGENEQYF	TGTGCCATCAGAATGGACAGGGGAGAGAACGAGCAGTACTTC
TRBV10-3	TRBJ2-5	14	.	TRBD2	CAIRRTSGVETQYF	TGTGCCATCAGAAGGACTAGCGGGGTAGAGACCCAGTACTTC
TRBV5-6	TRBJ1-1	14	once	TRBD1	CASSLEVGGAEAFF	TGTGCCAGCAGCTTGGAGGTAGGGGGCGCCGAAGCTTTCTTT